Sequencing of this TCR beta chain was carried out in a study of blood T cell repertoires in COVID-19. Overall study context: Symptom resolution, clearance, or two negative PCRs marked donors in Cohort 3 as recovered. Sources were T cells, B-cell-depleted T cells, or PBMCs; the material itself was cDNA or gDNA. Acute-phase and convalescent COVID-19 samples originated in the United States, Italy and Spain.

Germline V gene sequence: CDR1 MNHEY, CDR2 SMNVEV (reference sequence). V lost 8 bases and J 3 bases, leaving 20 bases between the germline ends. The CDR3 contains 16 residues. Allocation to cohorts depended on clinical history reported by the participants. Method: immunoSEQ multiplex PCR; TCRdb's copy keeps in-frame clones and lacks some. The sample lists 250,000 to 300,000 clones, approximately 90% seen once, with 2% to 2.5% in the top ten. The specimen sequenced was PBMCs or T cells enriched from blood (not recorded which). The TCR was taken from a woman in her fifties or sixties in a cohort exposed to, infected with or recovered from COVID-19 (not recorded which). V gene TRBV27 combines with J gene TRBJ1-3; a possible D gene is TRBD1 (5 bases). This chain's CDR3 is CASGPRGGSGGNTIYF. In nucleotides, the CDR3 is TGTGCCAGCGGCCCTCGGGGGGGGTCGGGTGGAAACACCATATATTTT.